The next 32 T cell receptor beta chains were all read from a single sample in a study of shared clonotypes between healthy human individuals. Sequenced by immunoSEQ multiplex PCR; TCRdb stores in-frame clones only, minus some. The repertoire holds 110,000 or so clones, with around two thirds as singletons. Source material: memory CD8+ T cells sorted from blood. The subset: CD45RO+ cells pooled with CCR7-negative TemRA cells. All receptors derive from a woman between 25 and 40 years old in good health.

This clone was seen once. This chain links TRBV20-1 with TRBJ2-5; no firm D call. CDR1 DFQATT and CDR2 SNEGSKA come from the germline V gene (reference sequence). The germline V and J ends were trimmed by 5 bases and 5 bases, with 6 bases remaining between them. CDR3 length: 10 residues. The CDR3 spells CSAGWETQYF. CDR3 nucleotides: TGCAGTGCTGGGTGGGAGACCCAGTACTTC.

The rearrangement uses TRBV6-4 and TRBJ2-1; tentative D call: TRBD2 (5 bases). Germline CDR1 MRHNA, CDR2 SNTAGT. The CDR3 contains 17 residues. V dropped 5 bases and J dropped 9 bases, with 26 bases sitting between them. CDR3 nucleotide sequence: TGTGCCAGCAGTCCGACACTAGGACTGGGTGGTGGGAGTGAGCAGTTCTTC. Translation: CASSPTLGLGGGSEQFF.

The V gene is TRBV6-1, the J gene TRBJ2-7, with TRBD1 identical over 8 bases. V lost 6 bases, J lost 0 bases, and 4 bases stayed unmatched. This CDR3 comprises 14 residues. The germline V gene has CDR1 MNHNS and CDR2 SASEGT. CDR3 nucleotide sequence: TGTGCCAGCAGGGTACAGGGGGACTCCTACGAGCAGTACTTC. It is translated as CASRVQGDSYEQYF.

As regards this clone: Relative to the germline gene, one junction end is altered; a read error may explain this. This CDR3 reads CASREKGALTKMDF. Here the CDR3 DNA reads TGTGCCAGCAGGGAAAAAGGGGCGCTGACAAAGATGGACTTC. The chain recombines TRBV2 with TRBJ2-7; the D gene is possibly TRBD1 (5 bases). This CDR3 is 14 amino acids long. Germline-derived CDR1 and CDR2 are SNHLY and FYNNEI.

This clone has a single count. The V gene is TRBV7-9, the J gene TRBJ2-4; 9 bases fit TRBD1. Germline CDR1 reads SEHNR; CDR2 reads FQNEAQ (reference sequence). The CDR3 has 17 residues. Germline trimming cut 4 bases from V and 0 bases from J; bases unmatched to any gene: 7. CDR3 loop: CASSYVGTGLAKNIQYF. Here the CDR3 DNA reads TGTGCCAGCAGCTACGTTGGGACAGGGTTAGCCAAAAACATTCAGTACTTC. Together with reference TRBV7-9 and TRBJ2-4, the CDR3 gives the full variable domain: DTGVSQNPRHKITKRGQNVTFRCDPISEHNRLYWYRQTLGQGPEFLTYFQNEAQLEKSRLLSDRFSAERPKGSFSTLEIQRTEQGDSAMYLCASSYVGTGLAKNIQYFGAGTRLSVL.

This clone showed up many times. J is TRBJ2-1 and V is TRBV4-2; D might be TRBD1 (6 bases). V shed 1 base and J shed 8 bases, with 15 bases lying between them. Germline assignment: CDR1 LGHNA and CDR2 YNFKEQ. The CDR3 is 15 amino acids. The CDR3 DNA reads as TGTGCCAGCAGCCAAGGAAGGGATGGGGGCGATGAGCAGTTCTTC. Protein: CASSQGRDGGDEQFF.

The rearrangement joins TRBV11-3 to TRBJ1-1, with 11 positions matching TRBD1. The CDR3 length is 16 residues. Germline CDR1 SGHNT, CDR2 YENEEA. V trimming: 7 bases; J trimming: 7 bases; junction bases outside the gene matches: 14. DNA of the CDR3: TGTGCCAGCACACCGGGACAGGGGGGGGAACAGGGTGAAGCTTTCTTT. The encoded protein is CASTPGQGGEQGEAFF.

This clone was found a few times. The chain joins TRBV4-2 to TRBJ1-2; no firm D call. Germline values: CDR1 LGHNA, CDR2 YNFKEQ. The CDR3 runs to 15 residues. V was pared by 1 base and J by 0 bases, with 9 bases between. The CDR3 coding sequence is TGTGCCAGCAGCCAAGTTAGCGTCACTAACTATGGCTACACCTTC. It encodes CASSQVSVTNYGYTF.

The CDR3 nucleotides read TGTGCCAGCAGTTACTCGGGGCCGAGCGAAAAACTGTTTTTT. This codes for CASSYSGPSEKLFF. The chain recombines TRBV6-5 with TRBJ1-4; perhaps TRBD1 as D (5 bases). Trimming left V 0 bases short and J 8 bases short, with 10 bases between. The CDR3 length is 14 residues. CDR1 MNHEY and CDR2 SVGAGI come from the germline V gene.

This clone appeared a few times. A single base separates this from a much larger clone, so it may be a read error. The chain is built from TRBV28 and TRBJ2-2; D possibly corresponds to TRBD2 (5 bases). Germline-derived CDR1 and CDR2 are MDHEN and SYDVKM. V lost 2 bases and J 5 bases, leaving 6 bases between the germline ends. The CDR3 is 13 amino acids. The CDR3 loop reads CASSLTGTGELFF. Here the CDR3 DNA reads TGTGCCAGCAGTTTAACGGGGACCGGGGAGCTGTTTTTT. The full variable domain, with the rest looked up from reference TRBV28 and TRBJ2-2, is DVKVTQSSRYLVKRTGEKVFLECVQDMDHENMFWYRQDPGLGLRLIYFSYDVKMKEKGDIPEGYSVSREKKERFSLILESASTNQTSMYLCASSLTGTGELFFGEGSRLTVL.

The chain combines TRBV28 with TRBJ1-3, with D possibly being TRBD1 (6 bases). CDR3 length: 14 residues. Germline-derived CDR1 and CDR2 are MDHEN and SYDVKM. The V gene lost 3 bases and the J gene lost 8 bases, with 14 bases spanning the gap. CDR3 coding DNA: TGTGCCAGCAGTTTCGGAGGGAGGACAGACACCATATATTTT. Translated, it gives CASSFGGRTDTIYF.

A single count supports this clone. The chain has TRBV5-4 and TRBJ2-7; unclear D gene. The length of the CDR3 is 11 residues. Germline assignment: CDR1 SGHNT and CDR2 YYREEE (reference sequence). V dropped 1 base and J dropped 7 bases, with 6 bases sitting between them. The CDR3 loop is CASSLSSEQYF. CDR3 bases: TGTGCCAGCAGCTTGTCGTCAGAGCAGTACTTC.

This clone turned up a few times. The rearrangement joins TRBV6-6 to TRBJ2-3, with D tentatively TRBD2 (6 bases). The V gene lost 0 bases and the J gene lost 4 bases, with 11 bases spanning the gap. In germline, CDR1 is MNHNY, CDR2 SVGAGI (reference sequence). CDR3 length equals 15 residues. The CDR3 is CASSYSKAGADTQYF. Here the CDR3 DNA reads TGTGCCAGCAGTTACTCGAAAGCGGGTGCAGATACGCAGTATTTT.

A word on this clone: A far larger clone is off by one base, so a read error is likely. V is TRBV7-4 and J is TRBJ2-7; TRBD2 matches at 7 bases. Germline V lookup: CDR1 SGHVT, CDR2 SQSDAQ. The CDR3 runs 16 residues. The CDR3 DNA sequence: TGTGCCAGAAGCTTACTTGCGGGAGTAGGGGTGGGCGAGCAGTACTTC. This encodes CARSLLAGVGVGEQYF.

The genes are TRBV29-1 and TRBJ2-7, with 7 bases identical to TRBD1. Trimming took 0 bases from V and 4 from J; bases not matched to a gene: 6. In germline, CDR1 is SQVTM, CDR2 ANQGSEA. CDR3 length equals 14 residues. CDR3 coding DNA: TGCAGCGTTGAAGAAAGGGACAGACTATACGAGCAGTACTTC. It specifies CSVEERDRLYEQYF.

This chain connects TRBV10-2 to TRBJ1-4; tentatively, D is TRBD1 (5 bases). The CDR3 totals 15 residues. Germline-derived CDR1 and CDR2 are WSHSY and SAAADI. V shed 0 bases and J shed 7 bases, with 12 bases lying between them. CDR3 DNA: TGCGCCAGCAGTGAGTCCATGGGGCGTGGTGAAAAACTGTTTTTT. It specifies CASSESMGRGEKLFF.

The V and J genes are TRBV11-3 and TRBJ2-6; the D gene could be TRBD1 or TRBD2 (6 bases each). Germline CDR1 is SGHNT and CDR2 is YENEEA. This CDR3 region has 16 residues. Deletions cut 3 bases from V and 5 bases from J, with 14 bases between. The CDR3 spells CASSFAGQSRANVLTF. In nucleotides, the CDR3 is TGTGCCAGCAGCTTCGCGGGACAAAGTCGGGCCAACGTCCTGACTTTC.

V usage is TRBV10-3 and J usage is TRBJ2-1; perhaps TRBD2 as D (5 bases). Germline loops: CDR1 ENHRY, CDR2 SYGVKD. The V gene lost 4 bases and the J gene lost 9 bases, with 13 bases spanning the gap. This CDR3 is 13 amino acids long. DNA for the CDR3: TGTGCCATCAGTGTAAAGGGAGCGGCTGAGCAGTTCTTC. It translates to CAISVKGAAEQFF.

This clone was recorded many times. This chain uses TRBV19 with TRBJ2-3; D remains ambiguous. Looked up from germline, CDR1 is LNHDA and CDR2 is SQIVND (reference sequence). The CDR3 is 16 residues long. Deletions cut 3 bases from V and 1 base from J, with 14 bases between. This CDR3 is CASSIIPGQGTDTQYF. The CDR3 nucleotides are TGTGCCAGTAGTATTATTCCAGGCCAGGGCACAGATACGCAGTATTTT.

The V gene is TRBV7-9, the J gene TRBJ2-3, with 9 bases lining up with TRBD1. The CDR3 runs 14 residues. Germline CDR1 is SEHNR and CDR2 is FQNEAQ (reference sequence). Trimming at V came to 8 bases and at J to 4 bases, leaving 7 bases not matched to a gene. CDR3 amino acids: CASHRDRDPDTQYF. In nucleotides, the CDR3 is TGTGCCAGCCACCGGGACAGGGACCCAGATACGCAGTATTTT.

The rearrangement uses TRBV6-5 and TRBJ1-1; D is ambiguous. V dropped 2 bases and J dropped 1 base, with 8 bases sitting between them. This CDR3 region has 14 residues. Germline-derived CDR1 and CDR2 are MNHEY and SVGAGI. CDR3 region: CASSYGVTNTEAFF. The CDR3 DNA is TGTGCCAGCAGTTACGGTGTTACGAACACTGAAGCTTTCTTT.

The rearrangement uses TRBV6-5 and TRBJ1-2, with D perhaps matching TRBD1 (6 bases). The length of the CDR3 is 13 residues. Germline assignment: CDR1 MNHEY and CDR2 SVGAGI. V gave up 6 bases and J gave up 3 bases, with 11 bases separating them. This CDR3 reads CASRGRQDYGYTF. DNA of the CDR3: TGTGCCAGCAGGGGGAGACAGGACTATGGCTACACCTTC.

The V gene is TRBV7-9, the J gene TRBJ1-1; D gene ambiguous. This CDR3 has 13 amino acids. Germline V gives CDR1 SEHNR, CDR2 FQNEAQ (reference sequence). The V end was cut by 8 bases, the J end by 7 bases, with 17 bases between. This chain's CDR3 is CASRGEEPIEAFF. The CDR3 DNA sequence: TGTGCCAGCCGAGGTGAGGAACCAATTGAAGCTTTCTTT.

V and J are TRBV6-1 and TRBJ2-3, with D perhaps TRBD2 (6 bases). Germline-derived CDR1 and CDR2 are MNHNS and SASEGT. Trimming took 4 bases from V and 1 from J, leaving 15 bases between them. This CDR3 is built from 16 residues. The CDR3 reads CASSAVGGGGTDTQYF. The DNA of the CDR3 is TGTGCCAGCAGTGCAGTGGGGGGAGGTGGCACAGATACGCAGTATTTT.

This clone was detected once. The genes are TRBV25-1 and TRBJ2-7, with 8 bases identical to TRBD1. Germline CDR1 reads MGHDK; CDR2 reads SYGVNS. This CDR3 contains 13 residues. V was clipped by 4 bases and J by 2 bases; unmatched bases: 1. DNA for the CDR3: TGTGCCAGCAGTGGGGACAGGACCTACGAGCAGTACTTC. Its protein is CASSGDRTYEQYF.

CDR3 protein: CASSPATSVYEQFF. In DNA form, the CDR3 reads TGTGCCAGCTCACCAGCGACTAGCGTCTATGAGCAGTTCTTC. The V call is TRBV18, the J call TRBJ2-1; 8 bases align to TRBD2. CDR1 and CDR2 (germline): KGHSH, LQKENI. Trimming removed 2 bases from V and 8 bases from J; junction bases left unmatched: 5. This CDR3 is built from 14 residues.

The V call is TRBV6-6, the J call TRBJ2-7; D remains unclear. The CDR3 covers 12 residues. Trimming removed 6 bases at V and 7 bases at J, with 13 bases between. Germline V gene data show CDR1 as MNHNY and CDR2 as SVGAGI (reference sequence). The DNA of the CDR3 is TGTGCCAGCAGAGGGTTTGGTTCGGAGCAGTACTTC. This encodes CASRGFGSEQYF.

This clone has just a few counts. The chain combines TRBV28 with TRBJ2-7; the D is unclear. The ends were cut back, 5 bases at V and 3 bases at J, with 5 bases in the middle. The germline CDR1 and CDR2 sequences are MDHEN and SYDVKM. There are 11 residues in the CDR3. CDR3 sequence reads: CASSGDYEQYF. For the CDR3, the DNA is TGTGCCAGCAGTGGCGACTACGAGCAGTACTTC.

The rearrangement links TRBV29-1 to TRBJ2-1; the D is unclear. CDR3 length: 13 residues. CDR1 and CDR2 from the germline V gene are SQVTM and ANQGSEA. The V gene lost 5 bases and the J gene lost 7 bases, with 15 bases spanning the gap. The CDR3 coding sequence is TGCAGCGTTCTAAAAAATGTAGGGAATGAGCAGTTCTTC. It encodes CSVLKNVGNEQFF.

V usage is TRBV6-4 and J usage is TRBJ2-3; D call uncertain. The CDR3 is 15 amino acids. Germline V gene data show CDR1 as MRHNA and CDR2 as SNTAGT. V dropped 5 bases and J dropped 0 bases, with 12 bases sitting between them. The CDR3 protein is CASSLTGGSTDTQYF. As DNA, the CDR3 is TGTGCCAGCAGTCTCACTGGTGGGAGCACAGATACGCAGTATTTT.

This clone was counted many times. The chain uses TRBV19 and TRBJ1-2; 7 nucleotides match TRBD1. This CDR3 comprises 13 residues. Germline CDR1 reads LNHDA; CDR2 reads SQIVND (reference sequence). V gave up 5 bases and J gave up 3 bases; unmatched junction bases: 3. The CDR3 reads CASSVGQDYGYTF. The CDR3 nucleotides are TGTGCCAGTAGTGTCGGACAGGACTATGGCTACACCTTC.

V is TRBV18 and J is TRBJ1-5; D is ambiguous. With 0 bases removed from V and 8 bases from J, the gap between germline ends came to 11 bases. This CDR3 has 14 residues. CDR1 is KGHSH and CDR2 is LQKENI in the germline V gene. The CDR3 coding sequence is TGTGCCAGCTCACCACCGGGTTGGCATAAGCCCCAGCATTTT. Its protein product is CASSPPGWHKPQHF.